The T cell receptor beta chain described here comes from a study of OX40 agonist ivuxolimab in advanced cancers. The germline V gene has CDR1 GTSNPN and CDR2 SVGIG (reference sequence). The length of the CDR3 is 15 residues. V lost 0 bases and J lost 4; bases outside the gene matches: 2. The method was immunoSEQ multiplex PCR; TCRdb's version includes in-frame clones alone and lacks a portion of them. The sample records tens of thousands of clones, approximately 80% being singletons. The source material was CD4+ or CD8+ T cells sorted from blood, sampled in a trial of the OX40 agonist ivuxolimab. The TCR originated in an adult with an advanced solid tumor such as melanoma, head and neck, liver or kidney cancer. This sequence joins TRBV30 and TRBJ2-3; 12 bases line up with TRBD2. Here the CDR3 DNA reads TGTGCCTGGAGTGTACTAGCGGGAGGCCCAGATACGCAGTATTTT. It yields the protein CAWSVLAGGPDTQYF. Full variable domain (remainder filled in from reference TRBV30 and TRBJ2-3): SQTIHQWPATLVQPVGSPLSLECTVEGTSNPNLYWYRQAAGRGLQLLFYSVGIGQISSEVPQNLSASRPQDRQFILSSKKLLLSDSGFYLCAWSVLAGGPDTQYFGPGTRLTVL.